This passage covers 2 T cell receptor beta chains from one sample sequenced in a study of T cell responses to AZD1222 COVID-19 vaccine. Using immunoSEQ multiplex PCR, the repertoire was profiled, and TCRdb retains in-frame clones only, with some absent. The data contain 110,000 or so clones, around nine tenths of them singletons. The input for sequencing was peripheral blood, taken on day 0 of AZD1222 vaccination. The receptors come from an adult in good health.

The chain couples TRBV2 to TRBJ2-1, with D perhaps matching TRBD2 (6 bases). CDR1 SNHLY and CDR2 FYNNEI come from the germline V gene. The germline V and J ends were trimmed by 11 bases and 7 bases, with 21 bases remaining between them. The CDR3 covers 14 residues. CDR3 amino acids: CAGSGTPGENEQFF. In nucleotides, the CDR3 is TGTGCCGGTTCGGGCACCCCGGGGGAGAATGAGCAGTTCTTC.

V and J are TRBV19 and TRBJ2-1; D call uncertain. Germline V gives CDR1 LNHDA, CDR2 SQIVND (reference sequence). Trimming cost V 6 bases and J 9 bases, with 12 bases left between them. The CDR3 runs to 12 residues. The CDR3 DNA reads TGTGCCAGTAGCCTGGGCAAGGGTGAGCAGTTCTTC. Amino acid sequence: CASSLGKGEQFF. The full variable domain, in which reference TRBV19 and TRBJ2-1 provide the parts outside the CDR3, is DGGITQSPKYLFRKEGQNVTLSCEQNLNHDAMYWYRQDPGQGLRLIYYSQIVNDFQKGDIAEGYSVSREKKESFPLTVTSAQKNPTAFYLCASSLGKGEQFFGPGTRLTVL.